These 17 T cell receptor beta chains were all obtained from the same sample, sequenced in a study of blood T cell repertoires in COVID-19. Clones were sequenced by immunoSEQ multiplex PCR, and TCRdb holds only the in-frame ones, with some missing. The data hold about 210,000 clones, with 88% observed a single time. Sequences were obtained from peripheral blood. These receptors were obtained from a man aged 18-30 years with active or convalescent COVID-19.

This chain connects TRBV24-1 to TRBJ2-7; D is perhaps TRBD1 (5 bases). Germline loops: CDR1 KGHDR, CDR2 SFDVKD. The CDR3 has 11 residues. V shed 6 bases and J shed 3 bases, with 5 bases lying between them. CDR3 loop: CATSQGYEQYF. The CDR3 nucleotides are TGTGCCACCAGTCAGGGCTACGAGCAGTACTTC.

The chain joins TRBV5-6 to TRBJ1-1, with D hard to call. With 0 bases removed from V and 0 bases from J, the gap between germline ends came to 6 bases. The V gene's germline CDR1 is SGHDT and CDR2 YYEEEE. CDR3 length equals 14 residues. The CDR3 DNA follows: TGTGCCAGCAGCTTGGCACGGTTGAACACTGAAGCTTTCTTT. This sequence encodes CASSLARLNTEAFF.

The chain links TRBV30 to TRBJ1-2; 7 nucleotides match TRBD1. The CDR3 totals 13 residues. The V gene's germline CDR1 is GTSNPN and CDR2 SVGIG (reference sequence). V gave up 2 bases and J gave up 4 bases; unmatched junction bases: 4. The CDR3 sequence is CAWSRGGTYGYTF. The CDR3 nucleotides are TGTGCCTGGAGTAGAGGGGGCACCTATGGCTACACCTTC.

The chain uses TRBV6-2 or TRBV6-3 and TRBJ2-4; unclear D gene. From germline, CDR1 is MNHEY and CDR2 SVGEGT. This CDR3 has 13 amino acids. The V end lost 4 bases, the J end lost 0 bases, and 4 bases lay between the germline ends. CDR3 protein: CASSLVAKNIQYF. The DNA of the CDR3 is TGTGCCAGCAGTTTAGTAGCCAAAAACATTCAGTACTTC.

The V and J genes are TRBV5-1 and TRBJ2-7, with 8 bases lining up with TRBD2. CDR3 length: 15 amino acids. Trimming cost V 2 bases and J 4 bases; bases outside gene matches: 8. CDR1 is SGHRS, CDR2 YFSETQ, per germline. DNA for the CDR3: TGCGCCAGCAGCTTCATCCGGGAGGGCATATACGAGCAGTACTTC. It is translated as CASSFIREGIYEQYF.

The genes are TRBV9 and TRBJ1-1; D gene ambiguous. Trimming took 0 bases from V and 5 from J, leaving 11 bases between them. From germline, CDR1 is SGDLS and CDR2 YYNGEE. The CDR3 extends over 14 amino acids. The DNA of the CDR3 is TGTGCCAGCAGCGTAGTCACGATGAGGACTGAAGCTTTCTTT. Amino acids: CASSVVTMRTEAFF.

The chain joins TRBV6-5 to TRBJ2-6; D unresolved. The CDR3 loop spans 14 amino acids. With 6 bases removed from V and 2 bases from J, the gap between germline ends came to 8 bases. CDR1 and CDR2 from the germline V gene are MNHEY and SVGAGI. For the CDR3, the DNA is TGTGCCAGCAGGGAGTCAGCTGGGGCCAACGTCCTGACTTTC. Its translation is CASRESAGANVLTF.

The chain employs TRBV6-5 and TRBJ2-7; no definite D call. The CDR3 runs 15 residues. The V end lost 2 bases, the J end lost 2 bases, and 13 bases lay between the germline ends. In germline, CDR1 is MNHEY, CDR2 SVGAGI. CDR3 residues: CASSYGLSPTYEQYF. The CDR3 DNA is TGTGCCAGCAGTTACGGGCTATCCCCTACCTACGAGCAGTACTTC.

J is TRBJ1-5 and V is TRBV7-9, with D maybe TRBD1 (5 bases). Germline-derived CDR1 and CDR2 are SEHNR and FQNEAQ (reference sequence). V lost 5 bases to trimming and J lost 9 bases, with 20 bases between them. This CDR3 spans 15 amino acids. CDR3 DNA: TGTGCCAGCAGCCATACTGACAGTCCACATCGGCCCCAGCATTTT. Translation gives CASSHTDSPHRPQHF.

Comment on this clone: Given a much more abundant clone one base away, this may be a read error. V is TRBV5-4 and J is TRBJ1-2, with 10 bases lining up with TRBD1. The CDR3 is made up of 13 amino acids. Germline CDR1 is SGHNT and CDR2 is YYREEE (reference sequence). J was trimmed by 5 bases and V by 3 bases; bases with no gene match: 1. The CDR3 loop reads CASSSGQGYGYTF. The CDR3 nucleotides read TGTGCCAGCAGCTCGGGACAGGGGTATGGCTACACCTTC.

This rearrangement joins TRBV18 to TRBJ1-1; D unclear. The germline V gene has CDR1 KGHSH and CDR2 LQKENI. The CDR3 is 13 amino acids. V shed 8 bases and J shed 0 bases, with 10 bases lying between them. CDR3 region: CASNDGMNTEAFF. The DNA for the CDR3 is TGTGCCAGCAATGACGGGATGAACACTGAAGCTTTCTTT.

The chain joins TRBV18 to TRBJ2-5, with TRBD2 as a possible D gene (7 bases). The CDR3 is made up of 13 amino acids. The germline gives CDR1 KGHSH, CDR2 LQKENI. V lost 6 bases to trimming and J lost 5 bases, with 13 bases between them. The CDR3: CASSAGARETQYF. The CDR3 nucleotides are TGTGCCAGCTCTGCGGGGGCCAGGGAGACCCAGTACTTC.

The chain carries TRBV7-9 and TRBJ2-3, with D perhaps matching TRBD2 (5 bases). Germline V gene data show CDR1 as SEHNR and CDR2 as FQNEAQ (reference sequence). The CDR3 sequence is 16 residues long. The V end was cut by 5 bases, the J end by 2 bases, with 17 bases between. For the CDR3, the DNA is TGTGCCAGCAGCGTAAACCTACTAGGGCTCACAGATACGCAGTATTTT. This translates into CASSVNLLGLTDTQYF.

In this sample, this clone turned up many times. V is TRBV12-5 and J is TRBJ1-1; D is unclear. V was pared by 6 bases and J by 1 base, with 6 bases between. Looked up from germline, CDR1 is LGHNT and CDR2 is FRNRAP. CDR3 size: 12 residues. This chain's CDR3 is CASGPGNTEAFF. CDR3 DNA sequence: TGTGCTAGTGGACCAGGGAACACTGAAGCTTTCTTT.

The chain recombines TRBV5-6 with TRBJ2-7; D might be TRBD1 (6 bases). The germline V gene has CDR1 SGHDT and CDR2 YYEEEE. Trimming took off 0 bases at V and 6 bases at J, with 10 bases between the two ends. The CDR3 contains 13 residues. The CDR3 region has the DNA TGTGCCAGCAGCTTGGAGGGCAGGGGCGAGCAGTACTTC. Translated: CASSLEGRGEQYF.

The CDR3 DNA is TGTGCCAGCAGCCACAACTCCCTTGTCGAGGACAATGAGCAGTTCTTC. Its translation: CASSHNSLVEDNEQFF. The rearrangement joins TRBV4-2 to TRBJ2-1; D gene unclear. The CDR3 length is 16 residues. The V gene lost 3 bases and the J gene lost 5 bases, with 17 bases spanning the gap. The germline V gene has CDR1 LGHNA and CDR2 YNFKEQ.

J is TRBJ2-1 and V is TRBV10-3; D is unclear. CDR3 length equals 16 residues. Per germline, CDR1 ENHRY and CDR2 SYGVKD. Trimming took off 6 bases at V and 6 bases at J, with 21 bases between the two ends. The CDR3 DNA sequence: TGTGCCATCAGCAGATACCTAGAATCGGGTGTCAATGAGCAGTTCTTC. It is translated as CAISRYLESGVNEQFF.